In its sample, the clone carrying this T cell receptor beta chain was seen once. Its antigen is as yet unknown. The data were obtained in a study of T cell responses to AZD1222 COVID-19 vaccine. Here immunoSEQ multiplex PCR was the method, and the copy in TCRdb shows in-frame clones only, minus some. This repertoire shows roughly 45,000 clones, roughly 88% found once; its top ten account for 18%. Study conclusions and caveats: Spike-specific TCRs gained breadth and depth after people received two AZD1222 doses. Clonal diversity was possibly underestimated; the donors were predominantly white British and more often female.

Trimming removed 5 bases from V and 4 bases from J; junction bases left unmatched: 3. This CDR3 contains 13 residues. This chain uses TRBV12-3 or TRBV12-4 with TRBJ2-7; 9 bases are a match to TRBD1. The sequenced sample was peripheral blood, obtained 28 days after the second AZD1222 dose. This TCR came from an adult who received the AZD1222 COVID-19 vaccine. The CDR3 region is CASSLGQGYEQYF. CDR3 nucleotide sequence: TGTGCCAGCAGTCTGGGACAGGGATACGAGCAGTACTTC.